A selection of T cell receptor beta chains follows, all from one sample in a study of T-cell memory formation after mild COVID-19. TCRdb recomputed calls from the 5' RACE reads with MiXCR, one row per CDR3 protein. This sample has 450,000 to 700,000 distinct CDR3 sequences, with 18% found just once. Sample: PBMCs or a T cell subset sorted from them (not recorded which). These receptors were obtained from an adult woman who had mild COVID-19 (a few samples of this study predate the infection). Cell type and time point are not known. CDR3s include the opening cysteine and the closing phenylalanine or tryptophan. The D gene is left open where the match is weak. Expanded clones are given a class, and other clones once, few, many or no size at all.

>TRBV7-9|TRBJ1-2|.|few
CASSTSKGPDYGYTF
TGTGCCAGCAGCACCTCTAAGGGGCCGGACTATGGCTACACCTTC
>TRBV4-1|TRBJ1-5|.|.
CASSQHVGLQPQHF
TGCGCCAGCAGCCAACATGTAGGGTTACAGCCCCAGCATTTT
>TRBV7-2|TRBJ2-4|.|many
CASSYTDAKNIQYF
TGTGCCAGCAGTTATACAGATGCCAAAAACATTCAGTACTTC
>TRBV7-9|TRBJ2-7|.|.
CASSSPTDYEQYF
TGTGCCAGCAGCTCACCGACAGACTACGAGCAGTACTTC
>TRBV18|TRBJ1-1|.|.
CASSPNRVTEAFF
TGTGCCAGCTCACCCAACAGGGTTACTGAAGCTTTCTTT
>TRBV12-3/TRBV12-4|TRBJ2-7|.|.
CASSFQVVSYEQYF
TGTGCCAGCAGTTTTCAGGTAGTCTCCTACGAGCAGTACTTC
>TRBV7-9|TRBJ2-3|TRBD2|few
CASSFGLAETDTQYF
TGTGCCAGCAGCTTCGGACTAGCGGAGACAGATACGCAGTATTTT
>TRBV5-1|TRBJ1-1|TRBD1|few
CASSLGGTGGTTEAFF
TGCGCCAGCAGCTTGGGAGGGACAGGAGGAACGACTGAAGCTTTCTTT
>TRBV7-2|TRBJ1-5|.|.
CASSLAMGREGDQPQHF
TGTGCCAGCAGCTTAGCGATGGGCAGGGAGGGGGATCAGCCCCAGCATTTT
>TRBV30|TRBJ1-5|.|.
CAWSGSDYQPQHF
TGTGCCTGGAGTGGATCCGATTATCAGCCCCAGCATTTT
>TRBV9|TRBJ2-1|TRBD1|.
CASSAQGARNEQFF
TGTGCCAGCAGCGCGCAGGGGGCGCGGAATGAGCAGTTCTTC
>TRBV2|TRBJ2-3|.|few
CASSGGSLAEEYF
TGTGCCAGCAGTGGCGGGTCCCTCGCGGAGGAGTATTTT
>TRBV12-3/TRBV12-4|TRBJ2-7|TRBD1|.
CASTQMGRGSYEQYF
TGTGCCAGCACCCAGATGGGCAGGGGGTCCTACGAGCAGTACTTC
>TRBV2|TRBJ2-3|.|few
CASSETADTQYF
TGTGCCAGCAGTGAAACTGCAGATACGCAGTATTTT
>TRBV5-1|TRBJ2-7|.|.
CASSLGHTAYEQYF
TGCGCCAGCAGCTTGGGGCACACAGCCTACGAGCAGTACTTC
>TRBV12-3/TRBV12-4|TRBJ1-3|.|.
CASSLAGASGNTIYF
TGTGCCAGCAGTTTAGCGGGGGCTTCTGGAAACACCATATATTTT
>TRBV7-9|TRBJ1-1|.|once
CASSYPRGTEAFF
TGTGCCAGCAGCTACCCGAGAGGGACTGAAGCTTTCTTT
>TRBV6-2/TRBV6-3|TRBJ1-1|.|.
CASSNLWDTEAFF
TGTGCCAGCAGTAACTTATGGGACACTGAAGCTTTCTTT
>TRBV6-5|TRBJ1-1|.|few
CASSSTPLGTEAFF
TGTGCCAGCAGTTCTACCCCGCTGGGGACTGAAGCTTTCTTT
>TRBV6-1|TRBJ2-1|.|.
CASRHRALLNEQFF
TGTGCCAGTCGACACCGGGCTCTACTCAATGAGCAGTTCTTC
>TRBV7-9|TRBJ2-1|.|few
CASSTGLFANEQFF
TGTGCCAGCAGCACGGGACTGTTTGCCAATGAGCAGTTCTTC
>TRBV3-1|TRBJ2-5|TRBD1|few
CASSQRDRVQETQYF
TGTGCCAGCAGCCAGCGGGACAGGGTCCAAGAGACCCAGTACTTC
>TRBV20-1|TRBJ1-2|TRBD1|.
CSAREHGDRLNGYTF
TGCAGTGCTAGAGAGCACGGGGACAGATTGAATGGCTACACCTTC
>TRBV7-2|TRBJ1-2|.|few
CASSLRQGRGYTF
TGTGCCAGCAGCCTGAGGCAGGGGCGTGGCTACACCTTC
>TRBV7-2|TRBJ2-2|TRBD2|.
CASSLRTSETGELFF
TGTGCCAGCAGCCTCCGGACTAGTGAAACCGGGGAGCTGTTTTTT
>TRBV6-5|TRBJ1-2|TRBD1|few
CATRYRGLYYGYTF
TGTGCCACCCGTTACAGGGGGCTCTACTATGGCTACACCTTC
>TRBV12-3/TRBV12-4|TRBJ1-2|TRBD1|few
CASTTGTGGEGYTF
TGTGCCAGCACCACCGGAACAGGGGGAGAAGGCTACACCTTC
>TRBV20-1|TRBJ2-2|.|once
CSARVESRGTGELFF
TGCAGTGCTAGAGTCGAGTCGAGGGGCACCGGGGAGCTGTTTTTT
>TRBV6-1|TRBJ2-3|TRBD1|.
CASSELQGVTDTQYF
TGTGCCAGCAGTGAACTACAGGGGGTGACAGATACGCAGTATTTT
>TRBV6-5|TRBJ2-3|TRBD2|.
CASSQRLAGADTQYF
TGTGCCAGCAGTCAAAGACTAGCGGGAGCCGATACGCAGTATTTT
>TRBV15|TRBJ1-1|.|few
CATKVGVNTEAFF
TGTGCCACCAAAGTAGGAGTGAACACTGAAGCTTTCTTT
>TRBV7-2|TRBJ1-3|.|few
CASRPESGRNTIYF
TGTGCCAGCAGGCCGGAAAGCGGGAGAAACACCATATATTTT
>TRBV15|TRBJ1-1|TRBD1|.
CATSRGPRDRGETEAFF
TGTGCCACCAGCAGAGGCCCGAGGGACAGGGGTGAAACTGAAGCTTTCTTT
>TRBV12-3/TRBV12-4|TRBJ2-5|.|.
CASSPGAGLQETQYF
TGTGCCAGCAGCCCCGGGGCGGGGCTCCAAGAGACCCAGTACTTC
>TRBV4-3|TRBJ2-6|.|many
CASSTPKSGSSGANVLTF
TGCGCCAGCAGCACACCGAAGTCCGGGAGCTCTGGGGCCAACGTCCTGACTTTC
>TRBV27|TRBJ1-6|TRBD1|few
CASSLTAGTGESPLHF
TGTGCCAGCAGCCTAACCGCCGGGACAGGGGAATCACCCCTCCACTTT
>TRBV6-6|TRBJ1-1|.|few
CASKEASHTEAFF
TGTGCCAGCAAAGAGGCCTCGCACACTGAAGCTTTCTTT
>TRBV5-1|TRBJ2-1|.|.
CASSLQARGDEQFF
TGCGCCAGCAGCTTGCAGGCCCGTGGCGATGAGCAGTTCTTC
>TRBV20-1|TRBJ2-7|TRBD1|.
CSASRGTGNEQYF
TGCAGTGCTAGTAGAGGGACAGGTAACGAGCAGTACTTC
>TRBV12-3/TRBV12-4|TRBJ1-2|.|.
CASSSNRGGALPFYGYTF
TGTGCCAGCAGTTCTAATCGGGGAGGTGCCTTACCTTTCTATGGCTACACCTTC
>TRBV11-2|TRBJ2-5|.|few
CASSLGGTETQYF
TGTGCCAGCAGCTTAGGCGGGACGGAGACCCAGTACTTC